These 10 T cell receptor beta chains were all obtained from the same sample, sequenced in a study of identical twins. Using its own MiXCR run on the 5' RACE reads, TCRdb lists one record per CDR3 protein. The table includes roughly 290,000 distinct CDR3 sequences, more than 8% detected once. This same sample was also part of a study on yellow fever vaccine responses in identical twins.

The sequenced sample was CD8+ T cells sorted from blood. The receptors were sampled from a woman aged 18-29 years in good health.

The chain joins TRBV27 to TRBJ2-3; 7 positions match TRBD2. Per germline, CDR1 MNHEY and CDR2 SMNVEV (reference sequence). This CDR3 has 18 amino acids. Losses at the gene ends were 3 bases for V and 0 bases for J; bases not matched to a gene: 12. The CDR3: CASSLRRGSGGSTDTQYF. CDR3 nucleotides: TGTGCCAGCAGTTTGAGGAGAGGGTCGGGAGGAAGCACAGATACGCAGTATTTT.

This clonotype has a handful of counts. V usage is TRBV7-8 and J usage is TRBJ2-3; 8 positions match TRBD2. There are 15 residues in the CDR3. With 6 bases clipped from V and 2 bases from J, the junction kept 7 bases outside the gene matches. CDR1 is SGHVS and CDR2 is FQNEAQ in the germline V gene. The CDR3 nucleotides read TGTGCCAGCAGATCCGGACTAGCCTACACAGATACGCAGTATTTT. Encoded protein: CASRSGLAYTDTQYF.

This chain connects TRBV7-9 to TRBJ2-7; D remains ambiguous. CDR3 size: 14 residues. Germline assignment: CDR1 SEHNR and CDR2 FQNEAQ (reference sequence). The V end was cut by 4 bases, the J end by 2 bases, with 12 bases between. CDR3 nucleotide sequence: TGTGCCAGCAGCTACCCCGGAACCACCTACGAGCAGTACTTC. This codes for CASSYPGTTYEQYF.

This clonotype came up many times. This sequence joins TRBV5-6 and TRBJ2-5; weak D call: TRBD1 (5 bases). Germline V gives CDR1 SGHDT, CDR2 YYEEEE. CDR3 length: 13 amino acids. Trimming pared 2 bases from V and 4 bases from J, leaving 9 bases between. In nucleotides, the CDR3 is TGTGCCAGCAGCTTAGGGGCCGGAGAGACCCAGTACTTC. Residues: CASSLGAGETQYF.

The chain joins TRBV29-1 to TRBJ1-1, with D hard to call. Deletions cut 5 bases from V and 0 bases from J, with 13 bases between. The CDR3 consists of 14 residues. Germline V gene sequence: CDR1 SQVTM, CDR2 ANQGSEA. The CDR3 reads CSVLPWQMNTEAFF. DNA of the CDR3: TGCAGCGTTCTCCCCTGGCAGATGAACACTGAAGCTTTCTTT. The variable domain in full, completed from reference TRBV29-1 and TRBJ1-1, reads SAVISQKPSRDICQRGTSLTIQCQVDSQVTMMFWYRQQPGQSLTLIATANQGSEATYESGFVIDKFPISRPNLTFSTLTVSNMSPEDSSIYLCSVLPWQMNTEAFFGQGTRLTVV.

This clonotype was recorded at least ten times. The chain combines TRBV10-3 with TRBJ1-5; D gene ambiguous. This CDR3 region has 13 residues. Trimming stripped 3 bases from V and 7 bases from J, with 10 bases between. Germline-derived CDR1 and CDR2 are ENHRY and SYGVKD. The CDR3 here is CAISDEGWQPQHF. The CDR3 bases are TGTGCCATCAGTGACGAGGGCTGGCAGCCCCAGCATTTT.

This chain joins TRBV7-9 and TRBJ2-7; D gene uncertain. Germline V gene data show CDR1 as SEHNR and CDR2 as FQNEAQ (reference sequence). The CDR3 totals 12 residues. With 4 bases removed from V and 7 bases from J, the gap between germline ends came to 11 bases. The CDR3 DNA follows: TGTGCCAGCAGCTCTAAACCTGGGGAGCAGTACTTC. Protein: CASSSKPGEQYF.

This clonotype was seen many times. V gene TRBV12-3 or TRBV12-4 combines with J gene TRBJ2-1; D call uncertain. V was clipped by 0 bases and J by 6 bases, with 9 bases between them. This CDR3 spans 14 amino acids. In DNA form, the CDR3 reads TGTGCCAGCAGTTTAGCTGGGCAGGTCAATGAGCAGTTCTTC. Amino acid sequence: CASSLAGQVNEQFF.

DNA for the CDR3: TGTGCCAGCAGCCTCGTGGGGGTCAGTAATGAAAAACTGTTTTTT. Protein sequence: CASSLVGVSNEKLFF. The chain links TRBV21-1 to TRBJ1-4; TRBD1 reflects the table's D call only, with no check against the DNA. TRBV21-1 counts as a pseudogene. The CDR3 sequence is 15 residues long.

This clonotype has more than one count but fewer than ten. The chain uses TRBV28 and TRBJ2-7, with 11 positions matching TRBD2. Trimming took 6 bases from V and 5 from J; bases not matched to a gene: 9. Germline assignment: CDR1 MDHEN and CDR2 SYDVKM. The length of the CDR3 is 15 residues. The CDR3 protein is CASSLGLAGSHEQYF. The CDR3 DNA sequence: TGTGCCAGCAGCCTAGGACTAGCGGGTTCCCACGAGCAGTACTTC.